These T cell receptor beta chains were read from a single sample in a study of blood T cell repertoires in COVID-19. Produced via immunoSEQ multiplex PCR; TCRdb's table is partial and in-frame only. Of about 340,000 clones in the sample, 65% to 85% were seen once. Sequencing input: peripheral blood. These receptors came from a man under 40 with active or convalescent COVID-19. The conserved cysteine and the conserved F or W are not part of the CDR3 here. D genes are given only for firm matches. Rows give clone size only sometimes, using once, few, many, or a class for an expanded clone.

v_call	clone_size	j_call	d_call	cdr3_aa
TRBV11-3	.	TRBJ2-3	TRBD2	ASSLFGGGASDTQY
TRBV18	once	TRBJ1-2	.	ASSPEGRGIGYGYT
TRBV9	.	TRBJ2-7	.	ASSPGVAGAYEQY
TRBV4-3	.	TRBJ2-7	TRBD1	ASSQMTGGEQY
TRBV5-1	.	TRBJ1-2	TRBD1	ASSLAGSTGDYGYT
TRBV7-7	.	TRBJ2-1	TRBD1	ASSLGVGGKNEQF
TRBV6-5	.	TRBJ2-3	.	ASHKSGTQTDTQY
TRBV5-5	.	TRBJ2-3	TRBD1	ASSLEGQPTDTQY
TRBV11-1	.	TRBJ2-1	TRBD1	ASSGGQGYNEQF
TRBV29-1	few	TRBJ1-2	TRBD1	SVGDSLNYGYT
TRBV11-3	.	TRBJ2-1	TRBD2	ASSLVAGAQNEQF